This TCR beta chain is from a study of blood T cell repertoires in COVID-19. Study as a whole: COVID-19 samples collected from the United States, Italy and Spain covered acute and convalescent phases. PBMCs, B-cell-depleted T cells, or T cells were the source of the cDNA or gDNA that made up the material.

Repertoires were generated with immunoSEQ multiplex PCR, while TCRdb's copy carries only in-frame clones and drops some. This table holds 84,000 or so clones, roughly 80% found once. CDR3 length equals 14 residues. Germline CDR1 is SGHTS and CDR2 is YDEGEE. V dropped 0 bases and J dropped 5 bases, with 11 bases sitting between them. The source is a middle-aged woman with active or convalescent COVID-19. Input material: peripheral blood. The chain links TRBV5-8 to TRBJ1-1, with D possibly matching TRBD1 (5 bases). CDR3 nucleotides: TGTGCCAGCAGCTTGGGGGGACTTCGGACTGAAGCTTTCTTT. This sequence encodes CASSLGGLRTEAFF.